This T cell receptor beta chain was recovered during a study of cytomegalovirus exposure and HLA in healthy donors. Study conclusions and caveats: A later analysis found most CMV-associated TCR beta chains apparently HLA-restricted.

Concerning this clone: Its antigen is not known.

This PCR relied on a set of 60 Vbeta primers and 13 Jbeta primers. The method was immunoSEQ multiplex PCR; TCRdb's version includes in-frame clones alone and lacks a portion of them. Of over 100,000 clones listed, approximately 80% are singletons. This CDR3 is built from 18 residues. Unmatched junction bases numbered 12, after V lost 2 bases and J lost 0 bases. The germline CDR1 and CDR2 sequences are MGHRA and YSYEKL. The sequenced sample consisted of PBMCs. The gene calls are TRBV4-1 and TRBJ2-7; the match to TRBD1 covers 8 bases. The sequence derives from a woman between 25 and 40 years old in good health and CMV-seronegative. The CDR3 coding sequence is TGCGCCAGCAGCCAACCTCCCGACAGGGGCATACTCTCCTACGAGCAGTACTTC. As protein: CASSQPPDRGILSYEQYF.